The 30 T cell receptor beta chains given below trace back to one sample, sequenced in a study of CXCR3-negative and CXCR3-positive naive CD8 T cells. The method, 5' RACE with UMI labels, was used to prepare the TRB cDNA libraries. Reprocessing the 5' RACE reads, TCRdb reports a single entry for every CDR3 protein and omits DNA. The data include 75,000 to 95,000 distinct CDR3 sequences; the top ten clones carry about 1%. Sequenced input: naive CXCR3- CD8+ T cells from blood. Subset reported: CD45RO-CCR7+CD27+CD95- naive CD8+ T cells lacking CXCR3 (TNR3-). The receptors derive from a human donor in good health. Some clones in this sample may be carry-over from other donors' samples.

CDR3 sequence: CASTRRAGVPDTQYF. The J gene is TRBJ2-3, the V gene TRBV6-2 or TRBV6-3; TCRdb's D call, TRBD1, is unchecked because there is no DNA. Per germline, CDR1 MNHEY and CDR2 SVGEGT. The CDR3 runs to 15 residues.

This sequence joins TRBV12-3 or TRBV12-4 and TRBJ2-1; TCRdb gives TRBD1 as the D gene, but with no DNA this cannot be confirmed. The CDR3 sequence is 15 residues long. The CDR3 protein is CASSLSGGVLNEQFF.

The genes are TRBV7-9 and TRBJ1-2; the D gene TCRdb calls, TRBD1, cannot be checked with no DNA. Germline lookup yields CDR1 SEHNR and CDR2 FQNEAQ (reference sequence). This CDR3 comprises 18 residues. CDR3 region: CASSPKTVPGTGGYGYTF.

The V call is TRBV11-1, the J call TRBJ2-7; the D call of TRBD1 rests on TCRdb alone, since no DNA is present to check it. This CDR3 is built from 14 residues. Germline CDR1 and CDR2: SGHAT and FQDESV (reference sequence). The CDR3 protein is CASSSDRGSYGQYF.

V gene TRBV20-1 combines with J gene TRBJ1-1; the D call from TCRdb, TRBD1, cannot be confirmed without DNA. Germline lookup yields CDR1 DFQATT and CDR2 SNEGSKA (reference sequence). There are 15 residues in the CDR3. This chain's CDR3 is CSASVGTAPHTEAFF.

V gene TRBV29-1 combines with J gene TRBJ2-5. CDR3 length: 11 amino acids. Germline CDR1 and CDR2: SQVTM and ANQGSEA. The CDR3 is CSVGGAETQYF.

This chain uses TRBV12-3 or TRBV12-4 with TRBJ1-1; TCRdb selects TRBD1, and the lack of DNA leaves this call unchecked. The CDR3 consists of 12 residues. The CDR3 sequence: CASSVGGRGAFF.

This chain joins TRBV12-3 or TRBV12-4 and TRBJ2-7; the TCRdb call, TRBD1, lacks DNA for checking. CDR3 size: 14 residues. The CDR3 loop reads CASSSGQSLYEQYF.

The V call is TRBV6-2 or TRBV6-3, the J call TRBJ2-2. Germline loops: CDR1 MNHEY, CDR2 SVGEGT. This CDR3 spans 13 amino acids. The CDR3 sequence is CASRPENTGELFF.

This clonotype registers medium-sized by frequency. The J gene is TRBJ2-7, the V gene TRBV12-3 or TRBV12-4. This CDR3 region has 13 residues. This chain's CDR3 is CASSLGGSYEQYF.

This rearrangement joins TRBV20-1 to TRBJ2-5; lacking DNA, the TRBD2 call made by TCRdb goes unchecked. From germline, CDR1 is DFQATT and CDR2 SNEGSKA (reference sequence). CDR3 length: 16 amino acids. The CDR3 sequence is CSAREELAGLRETQYF.

The rearrangement joins TRBV28 to TRBJ2-1. Germline lookup yields CDR1 MDHEN and CDR2 SYDVKM. This CDR3 comprises 14 residues. CDR3: CASSLEPSGDEQFF.

V is TRBV4-3 and J is TRBJ2-1; TCRdb names TRBD2, which stays unverified in the absence of DNA. CDR3 length equals 20 residues. Germline CDR1 reads LGHNA; CDR2 reads YSLEER. This CDR3 is CASSQVEGTSPKPHLHEQFF.

This chain joins TRBV7-9 and TRBJ2-7. The CDR3 contains 13 residues. CDR1 SEHNR and CDR2 FQNEAQ come from the germline V gene (reference sequence). CDR3 region: CASSPRITYEQYF.

V usage is TRBV9 and J usage is TRBJ2-1. Looked up from germline, CDR1 is SGDLS and CDR2 is YYNGEE. The CDR3 sequence is 14 residues long. CDR3 in amino acids: CASERTSSYNEQFF.

This sequence joins TRBV5-1 and TRBJ2-1. The CDR3 sequence is 12 residues long. Germline V lookup: CDR1 SGHRS, CDR2 YFSETQ. CDR3 protein: CASRSTAHEQFF.

The chain recombines TRBV11-2 with TRBJ2-1; the D gene TCRdb calls, TRBD2, cannot be checked with no DNA. Per the germline V gene, CDR1 is SGHAT and CDR2 is FQNNGV. This CDR3 has 20 residues. Here the CDR3 reads CASSRDSFGLSPRGDNEQFF.

V and J are TRBV4-1 and TRBJ2-1; TCRdb's D call of TRBD2 is untestable without DNA. The germline gives CDR1 MGHRA, CDR2 YSYEKL. The CDR3 has 15 residues. CDR3 protein: CASSPVAGEYNEQFF.

The chain employs TRBV29-1 and TRBJ2-1; TCRdb gives TRBD2 as the D gene, but with no DNA this cannot be confirmed. Germline CDR1 reads SQVTM; CDR2 reads ANQGSEA. The length of the CDR3 is 19 residues. The CDR3 region is CSVEAAGPAVKSSYNEQFF.

J is TRBJ2-1 and V is TRBV7-3; TCRdb's D gene call, TRBD2, goes unchecked for lack of DNA. CDR3 length: 15 amino acids. Per the germline V gene, CDR1 is SGHTA and CDR2 is FQGTGA. CDR3 amino acids: CASSLSGLGGNEQFF.

The rearrangement joins TRBV29-1 to TRBJ2-3; TCRdb outputs TRBD2, but without DNA this stays unchecked. Germline V CDR1 and CDR2: SQVTM, ANQGSEA. This CDR3 has 15 amino acids. CDR3: CSVPTASAHTDTQYF.

The chain recombines TRBV5-1 with TRBJ2-1. The CDR3 contains 11 residues. Germline CDR1 reads SGHRS; CDR2 reads YFSETQ. The CDR3 protein is CASSLDYEQFF.

This chain links TRBV5-1 with TRBJ2-7. The CDR3 is 13 residues long. The germline CDR1 and CDR2 sequences are SGHRS and YFSETQ. CDR3 sequence: CASSLTVAYEQYF.

The chain couples TRBV4-1 to TRBJ1-2; lacking DNA, the TRBD1 call made by TCRdb goes unchecked. CDR3 length equals 17 residues. Germline loops: CDR1 MGHRA, CDR2 YSYEKL. The CDR3 is CASSQRDRGNPGFGYTF.

This chain joins TRBV29-1 and TRBJ2-2; the D gene TCRdb calls, TRBD1, cannot be checked with no DNA. CDR1 and CDR2 from the germline V gene are SQVTM and ANQGSEA. This CDR3 contains 13 residues. The CDR3: CSARDSWGGELFF.

The CDR3 region is CASSGSGGEVGYTF. V gene TRBV7-9 combines with J gene TRBJ1-2; the D gene TCRdb calls, TRBD1, cannot be checked with no DNA. There are 14 residues in the CDR3. Germline V CDR1 and CDR2: SEHNR, FQNEAQ (reference sequence).

V is TRBV12-3 or TRBV12-4 and J is TRBJ1-1; no DNA is available, so the TRBD1 call from TCRdb remains unchecked. The CDR3 is 16 residues long. The CDR3 here is CASSPRAGGRDTEAFF.

This chain uses TRBV3-1 with TRBJ2-1. CDR3 length equals 15 residues. Germline loops: CDR1 LGHDT, CDR2 YNNKEL (reference sequence). The CDR3 loop reads CASSQGALLNNEQFF.

V is TRBV11-2 and J is TRBJ1-1; the D call of TRBD1 rests on TCRdb alone, since no DNA is present to check it. The germline V gene has CDR1 SGHAT and CDR2 FQNNGV. This CDR3 comprises 16 residues. The CDR3 loop reads CASSLDRGQLNTEAFF.

The V and J genes are TRBV27 and TRBJ2-7; absent DNA, TCRdb's TRBD1 call cannot be checked. The CDR3 totals 13 residues. Germline V CDR1 and CDR2: MNHEY, SMNVEV (reference sequence). CDR3 sequence: CASSPKQEYEQYF.